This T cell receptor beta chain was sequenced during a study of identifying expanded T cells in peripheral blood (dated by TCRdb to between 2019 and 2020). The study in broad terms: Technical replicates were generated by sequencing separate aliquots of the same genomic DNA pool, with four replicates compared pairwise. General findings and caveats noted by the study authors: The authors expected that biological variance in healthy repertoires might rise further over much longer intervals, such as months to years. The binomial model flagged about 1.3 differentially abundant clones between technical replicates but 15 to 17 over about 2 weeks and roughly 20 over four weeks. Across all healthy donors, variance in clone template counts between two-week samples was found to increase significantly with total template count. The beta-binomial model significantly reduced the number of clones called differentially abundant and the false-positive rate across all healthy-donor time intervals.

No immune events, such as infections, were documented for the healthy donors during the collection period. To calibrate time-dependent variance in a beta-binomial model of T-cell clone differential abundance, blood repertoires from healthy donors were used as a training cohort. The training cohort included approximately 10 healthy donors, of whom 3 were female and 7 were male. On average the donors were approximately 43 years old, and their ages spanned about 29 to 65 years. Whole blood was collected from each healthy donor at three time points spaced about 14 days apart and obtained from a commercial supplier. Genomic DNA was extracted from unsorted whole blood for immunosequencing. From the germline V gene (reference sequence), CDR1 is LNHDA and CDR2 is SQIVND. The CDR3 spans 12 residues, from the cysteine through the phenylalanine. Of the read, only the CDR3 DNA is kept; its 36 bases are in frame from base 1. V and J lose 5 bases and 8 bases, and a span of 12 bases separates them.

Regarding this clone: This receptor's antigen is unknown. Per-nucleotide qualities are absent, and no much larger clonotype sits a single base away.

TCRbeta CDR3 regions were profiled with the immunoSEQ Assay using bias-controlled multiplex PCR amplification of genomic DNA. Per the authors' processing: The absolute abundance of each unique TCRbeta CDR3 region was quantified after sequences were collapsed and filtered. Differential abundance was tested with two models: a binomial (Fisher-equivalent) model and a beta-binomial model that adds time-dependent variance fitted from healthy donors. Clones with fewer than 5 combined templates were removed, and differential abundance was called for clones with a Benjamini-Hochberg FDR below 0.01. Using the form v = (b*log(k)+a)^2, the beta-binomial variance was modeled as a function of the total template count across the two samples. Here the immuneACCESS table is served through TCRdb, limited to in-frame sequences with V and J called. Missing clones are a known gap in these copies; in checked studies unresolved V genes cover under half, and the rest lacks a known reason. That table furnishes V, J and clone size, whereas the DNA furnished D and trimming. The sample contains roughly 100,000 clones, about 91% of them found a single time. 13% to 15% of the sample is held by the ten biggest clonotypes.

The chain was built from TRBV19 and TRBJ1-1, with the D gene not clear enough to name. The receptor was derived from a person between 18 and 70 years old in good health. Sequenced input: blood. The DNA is TGTGCCAGTAGTCCCCAGGAAGGGGAAGCTTTCTTT. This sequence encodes CASSPQEGEAFF.